This entry concerns a single T cell receptor beta chain. This clonotype was found a few times. The antigen it binds to is not known. Per-base qualities were not stored, and no clone one base away is much larger. This sample is part of a study of response to subunit inactivated influenza vaccine (dated by TCRdb to about 2018). Turning to the overall study: To follow how T cells responded to a trivalent subunit inactivated influenza vaccine, the researchers relied on deep quantitative profiling of the T cell receptor repertoire. Study-level results and caveats: The authors proposed that each seasonal influenza vaccination may bring in only a limited number of new T cells.

The receptor library was made with RT-PCR. For sequencing, an Illumina HiSeq 2500 was employed. TCRdb reran the public reads through fastp at Q25 and MiXCR, keeping productive beta chains. CDR3 protein duplicates are merged, each entry listing the most common genes and DNA. Recorded for this sample are under 550,000 distinct CDR3 sequences; 7.6% of them occurred a single time. The ten most abundant clones make up over 10% of the sample. Based on the germline V gene, the CDR1 and CDR2 sequences are LGHNA and YNFKEQ. Trimming leaves V shorter by 1 base and J shorter by 0 bases, with the junction holding 2 bases beyond the gene matches. From cysteine to phenylalanine, the CDR3 is 16 amino acids long. Kept here is only the CDR3 DNA, which spans 48 bases and is read in frame from base 1.

The sequences come from PBMCs from blood, collected roughly 24 months after vaccination. The rearranged chain carries TRBV4-2 and TRBJ2-2; 7 central bases correspond to TRBD2. This TCR was sampled from a man in his fifties or sixties who received an inactivated influenza vaccine. Donor details come from another sample of the same person, matched by shared clones. The nucleotide sequence is given as TGTGCCAGCAGCCAAGGTCGGGGGGCGAACACCGGGGAGCTGTTTTTT. This sequence encodes CASSQGRGANTGELFF.